The 7 T cell receptor beta chains presented below share a single source sample, sequenced in a study of vaccination effects on CD4 cells after COVID-19. TCRdb's copy holds only in-frame clones and misses some; the assay was immunoSEQ multiplex PCR. The sample holds about 21,000 clones, around 72% seen once. What these receptors recognize is not known. Antigen-specific CD4+ T cells expanded by the ViraFEST assay with viral peptide pools were then sequenced. Researchers isolated CD4+ T cells once less than twelve days of culture had elapsed. Testing of the vaccine recipients showed negative nucleocapsid antibodies and no prior SARS-CoV-2 infection. Sequenced material: CD4+ T cells from PBMCs cultured with HCoV-NL63 spike peptides, taken before COVID-19 vaccination. The receptors here all came from a human donor who received a COVID-19 vaccine.

This sequence joins TRBV5-6 and TRBJ1-1, with 7 bases fitting TRBD1. The CDR3 is 16 residues long. The V and J ends lost 0 bases and 1 base, in that order; junction bases with no gene match: 6. CDR1 is SGHDT and CDR2 is YYEEEE in the germline V gene. The CDR3: CASSLVWDRTNTEAFF. For the CDR3, the DNA is TGTGCCAGCAGCTTGGTGTGGGACAGAACGAACACTGAAGCTTTCTTT.

The chain employs TRBV19 and TRBJ2-1; TRBD1 might be the D (6 bases). V was shortened by 2 bases and J by 1 base, with 15 bases between the two germline ends. The CDR3 has 17 residues. The germline gives CDR1 LNHDA, CDR2 SQIVND (reference sequence). The CDR3 loop is CASSIQGYGASYNEQFF. CDR3 DNA: TGTGCCAGTAGTATACAGGGGTACGGCGCATCCTACAATGAGCAGTTCTTC.

This clone appeared a few times. The rearrangement joins TRBV30 to TRBJ1-6, with D possibly matching TRBD1 (5 bases). CDR3 size: 17 residues. Trimming cost V 2 bases and J 3 bases, with 17 bases left between them. Germline loops: CDR1 GTSNPN, CDR2 SVGIG (reference sequence). The CDR3 DNA follows: TGTGCCTGGAGTTTGGGTGTCGGGCAGGGCTATAATTCACCCCTCCACTTT. Protein: CAWSLGVGQGYNSPLHF.

In this sample, this clone turned up a few times. One junction end disagrees with the germline gene, perhaps due to a read error. The chain recombines TRBV7-2 with TRBJ2-7; TRBD2 aligns across 11 bases. The V gene's germline CDR1 is SGHTA and CDR2 FQGNSA. The CDR3 sequence is 15 residues long. The CDR3 DNA reads TGTGCCAGCAGCTTAGACTGGTTAGCTGGGGGACTAGCGGACTTC. This translates into CASSLDWLAGGLADF.

This clone was observed a single time. V is TRBV27 and J is TRBJ1-5; TRBD1 matches at 8 bases. Per germline, CDR1 MNHEY and CDR2 SMNVEV (reference sequence). The CDR3 covers 15 residues. V shed 7 bases, J shed 2 bases, and the junction held 7 bases outside the gene matches. The CDR3 DNA sequence: TGTGCCAGCACCGGACAGGGAGGGGGCAATCAGCCCCAGCATTTT. This sequence encodes CASTGQGGGNQPQHF.

The rearrangement joins TRBV2 to TRBJ2-7; the D is unclear. CDR3 size: 10 residues. With 4 bases removed from V and 2 bases from J, the gap between germline ends came to 0 bases. Germline V gives CDR1 SNHLY, CDR2 FYNNEI. The DNA of the CDR3 is TGTGCCAGCAGTGCCTACGAGCAGTACTTC. Translation gives CASSAYEQYF. The whole variable domain, filled in from reference TRBV2 and TRBJ2-7, reads EPEVTQTPSHQVTQMGQEVILRCVPISNHLYFYWYRQILGQKVEFLVSFYNNEISEKSEIFDDQFSVERPDGSNFTLKIRSTKLEDSAMYFCASSAYEQYFGPGTRLTVT.

A few counts support this clone. The chain carries TRBV19 and TRBJ1-5; D gene unclear. The germline CDR1 and CDR2 sequences are LNHDA and SQIVND (reference sequence). Trimming removed 8 bases from V and 4 bases from J, with 3 bases in between. The CDR3 extends over 10 amino acids. The CDR3 loop reads CASGNQPQHF. The CDR3 DNA is TGTGCCAGTGGTAATCAGCCCCAGCATTTT.